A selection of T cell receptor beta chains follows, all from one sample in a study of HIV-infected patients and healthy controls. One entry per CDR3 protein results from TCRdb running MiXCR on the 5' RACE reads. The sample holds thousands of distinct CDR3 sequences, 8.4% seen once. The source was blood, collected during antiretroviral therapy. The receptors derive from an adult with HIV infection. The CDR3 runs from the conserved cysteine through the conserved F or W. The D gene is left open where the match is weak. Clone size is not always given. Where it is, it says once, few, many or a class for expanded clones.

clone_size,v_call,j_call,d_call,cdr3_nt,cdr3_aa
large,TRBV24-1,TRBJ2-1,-,TGTGCCACCAGTGCACCGGCCCACCTAGACAATGAGCAGTTCTTC,CATSAPAHLDNEQFF
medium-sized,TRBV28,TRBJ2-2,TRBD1,TGTGCCAGCAGTTTGGTCGGGACAGGGTTTTCCGGGGAGCTGTTTTTT,CASSLVGTGFSGELFF
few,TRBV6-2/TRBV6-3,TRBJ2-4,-,TGTGCCAGCAGTCGACAGCTAGCCAAAAACATTCAGTACTTC,CASSRQLAKNIQYF
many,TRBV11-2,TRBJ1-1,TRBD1,TGTGCCAGCAGCGCACAGGGGGAGGGTTCTGAAGCTTTCTTT,CASSAQGEGSEAFF
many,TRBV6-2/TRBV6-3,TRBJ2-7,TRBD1,TGTGCCAGCAGCAGACAGGGGACCCACTACGAGCAGTACTTC,CASSRQGTHYEQYF
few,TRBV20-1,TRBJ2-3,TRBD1,TGCAGTGCTAGCCTACAGGGGGGAATCACAGATACGCAGTATTTT,CSASLQGGITDTQYF
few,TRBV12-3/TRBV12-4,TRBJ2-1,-,TGTGCCAGCAGTTTTGGCAGTTCGAATGAGCAGTTCTTC,CASSFGSSNEQFF
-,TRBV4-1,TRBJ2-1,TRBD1,TGCGCCAGCAGCCAAGAAGGGGGCCTGAACTACAATGAGCAGTTCTTC,CASSQEGGLNYNEQFF
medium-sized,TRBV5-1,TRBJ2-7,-,TGCGCCAGCAGCTTGGCCGGAACAAACCCATACGAGCAGTACTTC,CASSLAGTNPYEQYF
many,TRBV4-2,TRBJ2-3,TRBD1,TGTGCCAGCAGCCGACAGGGAAATACGCAGTATTTT,CASSRQGNTQYF
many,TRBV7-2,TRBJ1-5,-,TGTGCCAGCAGCACCACAGCCGGGGATCAGCCCCAGCATTTT,CASSTTAGDQPQHF
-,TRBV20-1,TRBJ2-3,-,TGCAGTGCTAGAGATTGGACTACTCAGACAGATACGCAGTATTTT,CSARDWTTQTDTQYF
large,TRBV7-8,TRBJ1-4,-,TGTGCCAGCAGCTTAGATCCGCGCGCGAATGAAAAACTGTTTTTT,CASSLDPRANEKLFF
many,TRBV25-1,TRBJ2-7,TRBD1,TGTGCCAGCAGTGAATACGTAGGACAGGACCCCTACGAGCAGTACTTC,CASSEYVGQDPYEQYF
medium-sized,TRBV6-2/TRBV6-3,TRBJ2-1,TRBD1,TGTGCCAGCAGAAAGTTTGACAGGGGCGATGAGCAGTTCTTC,CASRKFDRGDEQFF
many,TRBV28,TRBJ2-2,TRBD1,TGTGCCAGCAGTACGGGGACAGGGTTGACCGGGGAGCTGTTTTTT,CASSTGTGLTGELFF
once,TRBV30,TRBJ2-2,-,TGTGCCTGGTCGCAGGGTAGCACCGGGGAGCTGTTTTTT,CAWSQGSTGELFF
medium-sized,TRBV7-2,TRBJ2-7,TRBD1,TGTGCCAGCAACAACCCAGGGGGACACTCTTCCGGGGAGCAGTACTTC,CASNNPGGHSSGEQYF
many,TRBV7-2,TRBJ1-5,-,TGTGCCAGCAGCTGGACAACCTGGACGGAAGGCGGTCAGCCCCAGCATTTT,CASSWTTWTEGGQPQHF
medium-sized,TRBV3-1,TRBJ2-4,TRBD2,TGTGCCAGCAGCCTCGGGACTAGCGGAGGAATAGCCAAAAACATTCAGTACTTC,CASSLGTSGGIAKNIQYF
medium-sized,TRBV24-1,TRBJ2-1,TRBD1,TGTGCCACCAGTGACCCTGGACAGGGGTACGTCTCCTACAATGAGCAGTTCTTC,CATSDPGQGYVSYNEQFF
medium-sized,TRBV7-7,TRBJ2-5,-,TGTGCCAGCAGTTCTGTGGGGGGCGTTGAGACCCAGTACTTC,CASSSVGGVETQYF
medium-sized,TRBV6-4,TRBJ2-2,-,TGTGCCAGCAGTGTAGTGCGGGTGAACACCGGGGAGCTGTTTTTT,CASSVVRVNTGELFF
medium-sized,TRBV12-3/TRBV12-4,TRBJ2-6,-,TGTGCCAGCAGTACCCGGGGCGCTGGGGCCAACGTCCTGACTTTC,CASSTRGAGANVLTF
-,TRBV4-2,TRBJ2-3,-,TGTGCCAGCAGAGACCGGGGAAACACAGATACGCAGTATTTT,CASRDRGNTDTQYF
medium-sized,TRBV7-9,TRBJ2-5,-,TGTGCCAGCAGCTTAGTCCAGGGTCCAGAGACCCAGTACTTC,CASSLVQGPETQYF
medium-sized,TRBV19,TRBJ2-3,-,TGTGCCAGTACCCCCGGGGGCACAGATACGCAGTATTTT,CASTPGGTDTQYF
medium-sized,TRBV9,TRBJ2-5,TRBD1,TGTGCCAGCAGCGTAGAGGGGGCTACAAACCAAGAGACCCAGTACTTC,CASSVEGATNQETQYF
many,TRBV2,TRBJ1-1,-,TGTGCCAGCAGTGATCCCACCATGAACACTGAAGCTTTCTTT,CASSDPTMNTEAFF
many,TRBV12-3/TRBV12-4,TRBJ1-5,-,TGTGCCAGCAGTTTCTTCGGAGGCAATCAGCCCCAGCATTTT,CASSFFGGNQPQHF
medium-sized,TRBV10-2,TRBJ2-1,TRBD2,TGCGCCAGCATTAGCGGGGGCCTTTACGGTGAGCAGTTCTTC,CASISGGLYGEQFF
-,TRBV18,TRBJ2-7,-,TGTGCCAGCTCACGCGGGACAGCACCCTACGAGCAGTACTTC,CASSRGTAPYEQYF
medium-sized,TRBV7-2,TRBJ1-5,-,TGTGCCAGCAGCTTAGGCCGGGGCAGAATCGGGCAGCCCCAGCATTTT,CASSLGRGRIGQPQHF
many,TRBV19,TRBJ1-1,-,TGTGCCAGTAGTATGGTCAGGAACACTGAAGCTTTCTTT,CASSMVRNTEAFF
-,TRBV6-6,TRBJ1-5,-,TGTGCCAGCAGTTACTCGAATAGCAATCAGCCCCAGCATTTT,CASSYSNSNQPQHF
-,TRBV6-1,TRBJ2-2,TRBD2,TGTGCCAGCAGTGGCCTAGCGGGAGTCGCCGGGGAGCTGTTTTTT,CASSGLAGVAGELFF
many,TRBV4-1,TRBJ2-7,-,TGCGCCAGCAGCCAAGATGGGGGAGGGACATCGATCGCCTACGAGCAGTACTTC,CASSQDGGGTSIAYEQYF
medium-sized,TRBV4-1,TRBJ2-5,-,TGCGCCAGCAGCCAACCCCCCTTACAAGAGACCCAGTACTTC,CASSQPPLQETQYF
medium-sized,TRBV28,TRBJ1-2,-,TGTGCCAGCAGTTTGCCCTCTTCTCCGGGGCGGAACTATGGCTACACCTTC,CASSLPSSPGRNYGYTF
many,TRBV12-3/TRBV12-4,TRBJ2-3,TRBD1,TGTGCCAGCAGTTGGGACAGGGGAGGAAGCACAGATACGCAGTATTTT,CASSWDRGGSTDTQYF
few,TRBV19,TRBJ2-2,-,TGTGCCAGCCACCGAGACAATTGGAGCACCGGGGAGCTGTTTTTT,CASHRDNWSTGELFF
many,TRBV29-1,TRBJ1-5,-,TGCAGCGCTGGGGCCACAAATCAGCCCCAGCATTTT,CSAGATNQPQHF
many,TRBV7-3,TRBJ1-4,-,TGTGCCAGCAGCTTAGCAGCTACAACTAATGAAAAACTGTTTTTT,CASSLAATTNEKLFF
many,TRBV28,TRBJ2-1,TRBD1,TGTGCCAGCAGGATTCCGGGACAGGGGAACGAGCAGTTCTTC,CASRIPGQGNEQFF
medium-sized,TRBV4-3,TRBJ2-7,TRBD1,TGCGCCAGCAGCCAAACGTACGCAGGGGGCGTCTACGAGCAGTACTTC,CASSQTYAGGVYEQYF
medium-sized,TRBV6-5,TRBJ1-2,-,TGTGCCAGCAGTTACCAACAGGGAGGCTATGGCTACACCTTC,CASSYQQGGYGYTF
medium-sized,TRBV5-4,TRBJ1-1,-,TGTGCCAGCAGCTTGAGACAGACAGGGAACACTGAAGCTTTCTTT,CASSLRQTGNTEAFF
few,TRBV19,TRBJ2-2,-,TGTGCCAGTAGTATAGGATTAACCGGGGAGCTGTTTTTT,CASSIGLTGELFF
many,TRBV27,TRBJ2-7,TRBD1,TGTGCCAGCAGTTTTGGACAGGCAAATTACGAGCAGTACTTC,CASSFGQANYEQYF